This T cell receptor (beta chain) was observed in a study of CD8 T cells in ankylosing spondylitis. TCRdb called the 5' RACE reads again in MiXCR, with one record for every CDR3 protein. The data contain about 140,000 distinct CDR3 sequences, 8% to 9% of them singletons. The sequencing input was synovial fluid, either unsorted or a sorted T cell fraction (not recorded which). This TCR came from a male donor with ankylosing spondylitis.

CDR3 in amino acids: CASSWGGDSYEQYF. For the CDR3, the DNA is TGCGCCAGCAGCTGGGGAGGGGACAGCTACGAGCAGTACTTC. V gene TRBV5-1 combines with J gene TRBJ2-7, with D perhaps TRBD1 or TRBD2 (7 bases each). The CDR3 runs to 14 residues. The V gene lost 3 bases and the J gene lost 3 bases, with 13 bases spanning the gap. CDR1 and CDR2 from the germline V gene are SGHRS and YFSETQ.